This entry is about one TCR beta chain. These data originate in a study of blood T cells in healthy people across ages. Across the study: Template switching caught about one barcoded beta molecule for each two T cells.

Total RNA, at least 6 micrograms per sample, came from PBMCs. The authors ran a second PCR of roughly 7 to 11 cycles using a sample-barcoded 5' primer and a J-beta primer mix. A single record per CDR3 protein comes from TCRdb applying MiXCR to the 5' RACE reads. The sample carries about 1.8 million distinct CDR3 sequences, around 50% recorded once. Source material: blood. This sequence originates from a woman in her 40s in good health.

The CDR3 is CASSPWDREFYGYTF. The DNA of the CDR3 is TGTGCCAGCAGTCCTTGGGACAGGGAGTTCTATGGCTACACCTTC. V gene TRBV6-2 or TRBV6-3 combines with J gene TRBJ1-2, with TRBD1 identical over 9 bases. CDR3 length: 15 residues. Germline assignment: CDR1 MNHEY and CDR2 SVGEGT. J was trimmed by 4 bases and V by 5 bases; bases with no gene match: 8.